Sequencing of this T cell receptor beta chain was carried out in a study of blood T cell repertoires in COVID-19. Using immunoSEQ multiplex PCR, the repertoire was profiled, and TCRdb retains in-frame clones only, with some absent. Altogether under 200,000 clones are present, less than 85% being singletons, with the ten largest covering 4.4%. CDR1 and CDR2 from the germline V gene are SGHTA and FQGNSA. V was trimmed by 6 bases and J by 1 base, leaving 15 bases between them. The CDR3 totals 15 residues. Everyone who took part was about 18 to 90 years old, and they came from 24 US areas. Clinical history reported by participants formed the basis on which cohorts were assigned.

The chain has TRBV7-2 and TRBJ1-1; D might be TRBD1 (5 bases). This TCR was recovered from a woman aged 45-59 years who had recovered from COVID-19. Sequenced material: PBMCs or T cells enriched from blood (not recorded which). CDR3 in DNA: TGTGCCAGCAGGTCCCCCTTGGGGGGGAACACTGAAGCTTTCTTT. It encodes CASRSPLGGNTEAFF.